This TCR beta chain was identified during a study of Ad26.COV2.S vaccination and SARS-CoV-2 variants. Repertoires were generated with immunoSEQ multiplex PCR, while TCRdb's copy carries only in-frame clones and drops some. Among some 320,000 clones listed, around 83% were seen once. Germline V gene data show CDR1 as MNHEY and CDR2 as SVGAGI. V lost 0 bases, J lost 8 bases, and 4 bases stayed unmatched. CDR3 length equals 16 residues. Described treatment: some 20 received Ad26.COV2.S at low or high dose, single or two shots; about 5 received placebo; per-sample allocation not given. Day 63 following the first vaccine or placebo injection was when the samples were taken. Donation was by an adult aged 18-55 years who was in Boston.

The rearrangement joins TRBV6-5 to TRBJ1-6; TRBD1 agrees at 10 bases. This sequence was found in a person between 18 and 59 years old who received the Ad26.COV2.S COVID-19 vaccine or a placebo. Sequenced here: peripheral blood, sampled in a trial of Ad26.COV2.S vaccine versus placebo. The CDR3, as DNA: TGTGCCAGCAGTTACTCCCGGACAGGGGGGGATTCACCCCTCCACTTT. It is translated as CASSYSRTGGDSPLHF.